This TCR beta chain comes out of a study of ipilimumab plus nivolumab after autologous stem cell transplantation. About the research overall: Median doses per patient: a few ipilimumab, 7 or 8 nivolumab.

Sequencing used immunoSEQ multiplex PCR; TCRdb keeps in-frame clones, though not all of them. This sample has 15,000 to 20,000 clones, with approximately 78% found just once. Germline V gene lookup returns CDR1 MNHEY and CDR2 SVGAGI. The CDR3 consists of 15 residues. The trim removed 4 bases at V and 6 bases at J, leaving 6 bases unmatched. The V call is TRBV6-5, the J call TRBJ1-2; 12 bases align to TRBD1. Material: PBMCs, obtained in a trial of ipilimumab plus nivolumab as post-transplant consolidation. The receptor's source is a male donor with diffuse large B-cell lymphoma. The CDR3 region is CASSLPGQGANGYTF. CDR3 bases: TGTGCCAGCAGTTTACCGGGACAGGGGGCTAATGGCTACACCTTC.